The 3 T cell receptor beta chains below come from one sample, sequenced in a study of cytomegalovirus exposure and HLA in healthy donors. The primer mix had 60 Vbeta and 13 Jbeta primers. Measured with immunoSEQ multiplex PCR; TCRdb has only the in-frame clones, and not every one. The data hold approximately 150,000 clones, with 70% to 90% observed a single time. Sequenced sample: PBMCs. These receptors were obtained from a girl aged 5 to 17 in good health and CMV-seropositive.

Points on this clone: Germline and junction disagree at one end, which may indicate a read error. DNA for the CDR3: TGTGCCAACAGCGTGACACCAACTAACTATGGCTACACCTTC. It encodes CANSVTPTNYGYTF. This chain links TRBV9 with TRBJ1-2; D not certain. The CDR3 consists of 14 residues. CDR1 is SGDLS and CDR2 is YYNGEE in the germline V gene.

There are a few counts of this clone. The gene calls are TRBV2 and TRBJ1-6; D is perhaps TRBD1 (6 bases). V shed 2 bases and J shed 8 bases, with 16 bases lying between them. Germline V gene sequence: CDR1 SNHLY, CDR2 FYNNEI. The CDR3 has 16 residues. The CDR3 DNA reads as TGTGCCAGCAGTGAAAGAGGGAGACCAGGGGATTCACCCCTCCACTTT. Translating gives CASSERGRPGDSPLHF.

The rearrangement uses TRBV12-5 and TRBJ2-5; 12 bases match TRBD1. The CDR3 consists of 15 residues. Trimming at V came to 5 bases and at J to 6 bases, leaving 7 bases not matched to a gene. Germline CDR1 reads LGHNT; CDR2 reads FRNRAP. CDR3 loop: CASGPGTGGAQTQYF. The CDR3 nucleotides are TGTGCTAGTGGTCCCGGGACAGGGGGCGCCCAGACCCAGTACTTC.